This T cell receptor beta chain was sequenced during a study of post-analysis software for immune sequencing data. About the study: Included courses were relapsing-remitting and secondary progressive multiple sclerosis; progressive-relapsing multiple sclerosis was also included.

This clonotype was seen only a few times. Its antigen is undetermined. Each TCR beta cDNA library carried unique molecular identifiers. TCRdb ran MiXCR on the PCR reads and lists one entry per CDR3 protein. The data contain about 540,000 distinct CDR3 sequences, approximately 34% of them seen just once; the ten biggest clones take up roughly 6%. The germline V and J ends were trimmed by 0 bases and 0 bases, with 15 bases remaining between them. The CDR3 has 19 amino acids. Germline V gives CDR1 LGHNA, CDR2 YNFKEQ. Broader study findings: Strong co-clustering by F measure linked samples that shared a preparation batch. People with multiple sclerosis had a significantly lower normalized Chao1 diversity than controls did. In patients, TRBV5-6, TRBV5-1 and TRBV20-1 belonged to five TRBV segments found more frequently than in controls.

The receptor comes from a girl aged 2 to 17 with multiple sclerosis. The sample taken for sequencing was blood. The genes are TRBV4-2 and TRBJ2-6; D remains unclear. CDR3 coding DNA: TGTGCCAGCAGCCAAGACGCGCCCGGGCTCGGCTCTGGGGCCAACGTCCTGACTTTC. Amino acids: CASSQDAPGLGSGANVLTF.